The 3 T cell receptor beta chains below all came from one sample that was sequenced in a study of regulatory T cells in long-lasting Graves disease. Investigators prepared the TCR beta libraries by applying iRepertoire HTBI primers and Arm-PCR of CDR3 regions. TCRdb used MiXCR to reprocess the multiplex PCR reads, holding one entry per CDR3 protein. The sample records 400,000 to 500,000 distinct CDR3 sequences, approximately 16% being singletons. The time point denotes: newly diagnosed GD, antithyroid drugs for less than 3 months. The TCR library was made from RNA extracted from PBMCs. These records were also assigned to another study, of T cells in Graves' hyperthyroidism and ophthalmopathy.

Material: peripheral blood mononuclear cells (PBMCs), obtained at new diagnosis, from a patient treated with antithyroid drugs. All receptors come from a woman aged 25 to 39 with Graves disease.

This clonotype was found many times. The chain employs TRBV24-1 and TRBJ2-3, with TRBD2 matching 12 bases. Germline values: CDR1 KGHDR, CDR2 SFDVKD. The CDR3 runs 17 residues. V lost 2 bases, J lost 3 bases, and 5 bases stayed unmatched. CDR3 sequence: CATSDSGLAGRTDTQYF. In nucleotides, the CDR3 is TGTGCCACCAGTGATTCTGGACTAGCGGGAAGAACAGATACGCAGTATTTT.

This clonotype has at least ten counts. The chain has TRBV11-2 and TRBJ2-3; TRBD1 aligns across 10 bases. The junction had 5 bases not matched to a gene; V was cut back by 5 bases and J by 6 bases. Germline assignment: CDR1 SGHAT and CDR2 FQNNGV. The CDR3 loop spans 14 amino acids. DNA for the CDR3: TGTGCCAGCAGCCGGACAGGGGGGATCGATACGCAGTATTTT. Its translation is CASSRTGGIDTQYF.

This clonotype showed up just a few times. In nucleotides, the CDR3 is TGCAGCGTTGAAGCCTCGGTAAACACTGAAGCTTTCTTT. Residues: CSVEASVNTEAFF. The chain recombines TRBV29-1 with TRBJ1-1; no firm D call. This CDR3 has 13 amino acids. The V gene lost 1 base and the J gene lost 2 bases, with 8 bases spanning the gap. Germline CDR1 SQVTM, CDR2 ANQGSEA.